Sequencing of this T cell receptor (beta chain) was carried out in a study of cytomegalovirus exposure and HLA in healthy donors. The CDR3 runs 13 residues. Amplification used 60 Vbeta primers and 13 Jbeta primers. The table came from immunoSEQ multiplex PCR; TCRdb's copy has only in-frame clones and leaves some out. The sample records around 170,000 clones, around 86% being singletons. This clonotype originated in a woman under 30 in good health and CMV-seronegative. This rearrangement joins TRBV21-1 to TRBJ1-2. TRBV21-1 is recorded as a pseudogene. The sequenced material came from PBMCs. The CDR3 loop reads CASSKVVGLGYTF. The CDR3 nucleotides read TGTGCCAGCAGCAAAGTGGTAGGACTGGGATACACCTTC.